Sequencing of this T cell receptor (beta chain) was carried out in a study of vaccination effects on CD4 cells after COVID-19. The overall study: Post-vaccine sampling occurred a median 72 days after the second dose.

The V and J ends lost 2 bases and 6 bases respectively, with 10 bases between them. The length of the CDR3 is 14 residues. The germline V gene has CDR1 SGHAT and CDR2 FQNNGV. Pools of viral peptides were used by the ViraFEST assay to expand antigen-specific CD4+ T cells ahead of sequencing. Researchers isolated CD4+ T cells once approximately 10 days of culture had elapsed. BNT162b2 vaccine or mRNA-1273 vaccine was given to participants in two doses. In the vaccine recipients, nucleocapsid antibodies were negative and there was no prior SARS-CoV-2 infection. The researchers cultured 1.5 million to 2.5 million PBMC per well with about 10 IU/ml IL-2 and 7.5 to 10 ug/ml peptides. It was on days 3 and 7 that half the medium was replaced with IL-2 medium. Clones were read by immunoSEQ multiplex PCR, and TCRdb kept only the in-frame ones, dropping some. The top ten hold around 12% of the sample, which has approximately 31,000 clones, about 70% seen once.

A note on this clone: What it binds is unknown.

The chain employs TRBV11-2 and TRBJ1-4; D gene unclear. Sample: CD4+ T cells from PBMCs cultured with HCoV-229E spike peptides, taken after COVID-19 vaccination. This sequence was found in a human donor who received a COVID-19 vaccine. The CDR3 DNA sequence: TGTGCCAGCAGCTTACAGATACGGGATGAAAAACTGTTTTTT. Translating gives CASSLQIRDEKLFF.